This T cell receptor (beta chain) appears in the sequencing data of a study of molecular identifiers for immune sequencing clone quantification. The sample holds many counts of this clonotype. The authors gated naive CD8 T cells as CD8+CD4-CCR7+CD45RA+ for sorting. TCRdb itself ran the PCR reads through MiXCR, one entry per CDR3 protein. The sample holds more than 450,000 distinct CDR3 sequences; around 23% are singletons and the top ten take about 0.75%. The ends were cut back, 7 bases at V and 2 bases at J, with 15 bases in the middle. Germline V gives CDR1 LNHDA, CDR2 SQIVND (reference sequence). This CDR3 is built from 14 residues.

J is TRBJ2-7 and V is TRBV19; possible D gene TRBD2, 5 bases. The origin of this receptor is a human donor in good health. Some libraries in this study had Jurkat cell RNA spiked in. What was sequenced was naive CD8+ T cells from blood, with Jurkat cell RNA spiked in. Subset: FACS-sorted CD8+CD4-CCR7+CD45RA+ naive T cells. CDR3 in amino acids: CASTPEDQPYEQYF. The CDR3 DNA reads as TGTGCCAGTACCCCGGAGGACCAACCCTACGAGCAGTACTTC.